These T cell receptor beta chains were read from a single sample in a study of response to subunit inactivated influenza vaccine. TCRdb itself ran the RT-PCR reads through MiXCR, one entry per CDR3 protein. This table holds 450,000 to 700,000 distinct CDR3 sequences, 14% found once. Sequenced here: PBMCs from blood, sampled about 13 days after vaccination. These receptors all stem from a man between 45 and 60 years old who received an inactivated influenza vaccine. Each CDR3 is given with its conserved first and last residue. D genes are given only for firm matches. Size is omitted from some rows. Given values are once, few, many or a class for expanded clones.

clone_size	cdr3_length	d_call	v_call	j_call	cdr3_aa	cdr3_nt
NA	17	TRBD1	TRBV18	TRBJ2-1	CASSPNLQGGRYNEQFF	TGTGCCAGCTCACCCAACCTACAGGGGGGAAGATACAATGAGCAGTTCTTC
NA	13	NA	TRBV12-3/TRBV12-4	TRBJ2-3	CASSTDYTDTQYF	TGTGCCAGCAGTACCGACTACACAGATACGCAGTATTTT
few	14	NA	TRBV7-9	TRBJ2-7	CASSSSPAAGFVNF	TGTGCCAGCAGCTCATCGCCGGCGGCAGGCTTTGTGAACTTC
NA	15	NA	TRBV3-1	TRBJ2-5	CASSPTTSMLETQYF	TGTGCCAGCAGCCCTACCACTAGTATGTTGGAGACCCAGTACTTC
NA	14	NA	TRBV25-1	TRBJ2-5	CASSDGIIFETQYF	TGTGCCAGCAGTGATGGTATAATATTTGAGACCCAGTACTTC
few	13	NA	TRBV5-6	TRBJ2-5	CASSLALEETQYF	TGTGCCAGCAGCTTGGCCTTGGAGGAGACCCAGTACTTC
few	15	TRBD2	TRBV5-1	TRBJ2-3	CASSMIAGGVDTQYF	TGCGCCAGCAGCATGATAGCGGGGGGCGTAGATACGCAGTATTTT
NA	14	NA	TRBV30	TRBJ2-7	CAWSVLGQAYEQYF	TGTGCCTGGAGTGTACTGGGCCAGGCATACGAGCAGTACTTC
once	13	NA	TRBV7-8	TRBJ2-5	CASSASREETQYF	TGTGCCAGCAGCGCTTCTAGGGAAGAGACCCAGTACTTC
NA	16	TRBD1	TRBV7-6	TRBJ1-2	CASSNRQGLSNYGYTF	TGTGCCAGCAGCAACCGACAGGGACTTTCTAACTATGGCTACACCTTC
NA	17	TRBD2	TRBV27	TRBJ2-3	CASSLRLTSGSTDTQYF	TGTGCCAGCAGTTTACGCCTTACTAGCGGGAGCACAGATACGCAGTATTTT
NA	12	NA	TRBV20-1	TRBJ1-2	CSARRAVGGYTF	TGCAGTGCTAGAAGGGCCGTGGGAGGCTACACCTTC
many	12	NA	TRBV20-1	TRBJ2-5	CSARMIQETQYF	TGCAGTGCTAGAATGATACAAGAGACCCAGTACTTC
NA	18	NA	TRBV4-2	TRBJ2-6	CASSQVAQGEPGANVLTF	TGTGCCAGCAGCCAAGTGGCACAGGGAGAACCTGGGGCCAACGTCCTGACTTTC
few	13	NA	TRBV20-1	TRBJ2-3	CSALSSSTDTQYF	TGCAGCGCCTTAAGTTCGAGCACAGATACGCAGTATTTT
NA	16	TRBD1	TRBV7-2	TRBJ2-1	CASSLAMDRRYNEQFF	TGTGCCAGCAGCTTAGCAATGGACAGGCGTTACAATGAGCAGTTCTTC
many	17	NA	TRBV10-2	TRBJ2-2	CASSESKLYLPTGELFF	TGCGCCAGCAGTGAGTCGAAATTATATCTGCCAACCGGGGAGCTGTTTTTT
NA	15	NA	TRBV7-9	TRBJ2-7	CASSSRIGPNYEQYF	TGTGCCAGCAGCTCCCGGATTGGGCCGAACTACGAGCAGTACTTC
NA	16	TRBD2	TRBV5-4	TRBJ2-1	CASSSRGLAGGNEQFF	TGTGCCAGCAGCTCCAGGGGACTAGCGGGGGGGAATGAGCAGTTCTTC
NA	14	NA	TRBV6-2/TRBV6-3	TRBJ1-1	CASSYGRANTEAFF	TGTGCCAGCAGTTATGGGCGGGCGAACACTGAAGCTTTCTTT
many	16	NA	TRBV29-1	TRBJ2-7	CSVEMYTPDSSYEQYF	TGCAGCGTCGAAATGTACACGCCTGACAGTTCCTACGAGCAGTACTTC
NA	15	NA	TRBV18	TRBJ2-3	CASSPLPQGGDTQYF	TGTGCCAGCTCACCTCTCCCTCAGGGGGGTGATACGCAGTATTTT
few	13	TRBD1	TRBV7-3	TRBJ1-4	CASSPQPGGKLFF	TGTGCCAGCAGCCCCCAGCCAGGGGGTAAACTGTTTTTT
NA	14	TRBD1	TRBV5-8	TRBJ1-5	CASSLGGTAQPQHF	TGTGCCAGCAGCTTGGGAGGGACAGCTCAGCCCCAGCATTTT
NA	15	NA	TRBV24-1	TRBJ2-2	CATRGGGIGTGELFF	TGTGCCACCAGGGGCGGCGGGATCGGCACCGGGGAGCTGTTTTTT
NA	13	NA	TRBV11-3	TRBJ2-5	CASSLDPDSPRYF	TGTGCCAGCAGCTTAGACCCGGACTCCCCTAGGTACTTC
NA	15	NA	TRBV20-1	TRBJ1-2	CSARVHRQHNYGYTF	TGCAGTGCTAGAGTCCACCGACAGCATAACTATGGCTACACCTTC
NA	14	NA	TRBV24-1	TRBJ2-1	CATSARPLYNEQFF	TGTGCCACCAGTGCACGGCCCCTCTACAATGAGCAGTTCTTC
NA	16	NA	TRBV5-1	TRBJ2-1	CASSLESQSSYNEQFF	TGCGCCAGCAGCTTGGAGTCGCAGAGCTCCTACAATGAGCAGTTCTTC
few	15	TRBD1	TRBV20-1	TRBJ2-7	CSARDYRTGDDEQYF	TGCAGTGCTAGAGATTATCGGACAGGGGATGACGAGCAGTACTTC
few	16	TRBD1	TRBV6-1	TRBJ2-1	CASSHDRGRFYNEQFF	TGTGCCAGCAGTCATGACAGGGGCAGGTTCTACAATGAGCAGTTCTTC
many	13	NA	TRBV29-1	TRBJ2-5	CSVWGHRQETQYF	TGCAGCGTTTGGGGACATAGGCAAGAGACCCAGTACTTC
NA	13	NA	TRBV9	TRBJ2-1	CASSVDGVDEQFF	TGTGCCAGCAGCGTAGACGGGGTCGATGAGCAGTTCTTC
many	14	NA	TRBV12-3/TRBV12-4	TRBJ2-7	CASSKGRSGYEQYF	TGTGCCAGCAGCAAAGGACGGTCGGGCTACGAGCAGTACTTC
NA	15	TRBD1	TRBV29-1	TRBJ2-1	CSVDTGESSYNEQFF	TGCAGCGTTGATACAGGGGAAAGCTCCTACAATGAGCAGTTCTTC
NA	15	NA	TRBV6-1	TRBJ2-7	CASSELARGGYEQYF	TGTGCCAGCAGTGAATTAGCTAGGGGTGGCTACGAGCAGTACTTC
few	16	TRBD1	TRBV7-2	TRBJ2-3	CASSRGTGGTTDTQYF	TGTGCCAGCAGCCGCGGGACAGGGGGAACCACAGATACGCAGTATTTT
many	14	NA	TRBV10-3	TRBJ2-3	CAISVNSGTDTQYF	TGTGCCATCAGTGTGAATAGCGGCACAGATACGCAGTATTTT
NA	15	TRBD1	TRBV10-3	TRBJ1-2	CAISESGQGIYGYTF	TGTGCCATCAGTGAGTCGGGACAGGGGATCTATGGCTACACCTTC
few	14	NA	TRBV29-1	TRBJ2-3	CSVERVAQADTQYF	TGCAGCGTTGAAAGAGTTGCACAGGCAGATACGCAGTATTTT
few	16	TRBD2	TRBV20-1	TRBJ2-1	CSASPLRAGGIHEQFF	TGCAGTGCTAGCCCCCTGAGAGCGGGAGGCATCCATGAGCAGTTCTTC
NA	13	NA	TRBV7-2	TRBJ1-1	CASSLGERTEAFF	TGTGCCAGCAGCCTAGGAGAGAGGACTGAAGCTTTCTTT
NA	13	TRBD2	TRBV3-1	TRBJ2-1	CASSHSGGDEQFF	TGTGCCAGCAGCCACTCGGGGGGGGATGAGCAGTTCTTC
NA	15	NA	TRBV15	TRBJ2-4	CATSSPGVSKNIQYF	TGTGCCACCAGCAGCCCTGGGGTTAGCAAAAACATTCAGTACTTC
few	16	TRBD2	TRBV6-2/TRBV6-3	TRBJ2-3	CASSWGTSGITDTQYF	TGTGCCAGCAGTTGGGGGACTAGCGGAATCACAGATACGCAGTATTTT
NA	16	NA	TRBV28	TRBJ2-5	CASSLLGSSSQETQYF	TGTGCCAGCAGTTTACTCGGGTCTTCGAGCCAAGAGACCCAGTACTTC
NA	15	NA	TRBV9	TRBJ2-3	CASSAGLTSTDTQYF	TGTGCCAGCAGCGCCGGACTAACCTCGACAGATACGCAGTATTTT
few	16	NA	TRBV4-3	TRBJ1-4	CASSQDPRGRSEKLFF	TGCGCCAGCAGCCAAGATCCCAGGGGAAGAAGCGAAAAACTGTTTTTT
once	15	NA	TRBV6-2/TRBV6-3	TRBJ2-5	CASSYSGGRRETQYF	TGTGCCAGCAGTTACTCTGGGGGAAGACGAGAGACCCAGTACTTC
few	14	NA	TRBV6-1	TRBJ2-3	CASVSTERTDTQYF	TGTGCCAGCGTCTCGACGGAACGCACAGATACGCAGTATTTT
NA	15	NA	TRBV5-4	TRBJ2-2	CASSVPGRYTGELFF	TGTGCCAGCAGCGTCCCGGGACGGTACACCGGGGAGCTGTTTTTT